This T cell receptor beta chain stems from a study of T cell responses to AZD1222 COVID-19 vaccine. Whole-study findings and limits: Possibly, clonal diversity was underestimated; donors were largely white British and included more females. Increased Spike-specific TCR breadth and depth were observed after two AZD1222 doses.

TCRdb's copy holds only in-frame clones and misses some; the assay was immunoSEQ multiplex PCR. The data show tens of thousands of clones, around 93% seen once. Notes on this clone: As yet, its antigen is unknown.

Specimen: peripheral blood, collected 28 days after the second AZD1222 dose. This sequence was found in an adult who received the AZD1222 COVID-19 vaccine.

In DNA form, the CDR3 reads TGTGCCACCAGTGACACAGGGGTTGGAAACACCATATATTTT. The encoded protein is CATSDTGVGNTIYF. The V call is TRBV24-1, the J call TRBJ1-3; 7 bases are a match to TRBD1. CDR3 length equals 14 residues. Germline V gives CDR1 KGHDR, CDR2 SFDVKD. The V and J ends lost 4 bases and 3 bases, in that order; junction bases with no gene match: 2.